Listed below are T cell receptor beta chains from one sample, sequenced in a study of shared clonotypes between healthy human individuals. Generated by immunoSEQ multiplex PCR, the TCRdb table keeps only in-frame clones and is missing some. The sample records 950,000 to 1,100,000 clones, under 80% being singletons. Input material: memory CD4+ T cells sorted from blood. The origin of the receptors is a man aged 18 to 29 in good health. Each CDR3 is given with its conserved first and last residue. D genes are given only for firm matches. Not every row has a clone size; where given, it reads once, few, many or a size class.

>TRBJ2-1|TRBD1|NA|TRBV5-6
CASSRGQGNEQFF
TGTGCCAGCAGTCGAGGACAGGGCAATGAGCAGTTCTTC
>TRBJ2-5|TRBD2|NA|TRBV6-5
CASSYGLAGIQETQYF
TGTGCCAGCAGTTACGGGCTAGCGGGAATACAAGAGACCCAGTACTTC
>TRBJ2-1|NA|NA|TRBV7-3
CASSLTGGPSYRFF
TGTGCCAGCAGCTTAACCGGGGGGCCATCCTATCGGTTCTTC
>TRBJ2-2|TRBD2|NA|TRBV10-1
CASSEFGLAGAGNTGELFF
TGCGCCAGCAGTGAGTTTGGACTAGCGGGGGCCGGGAACACCGGGGAGCTGTTTTTT
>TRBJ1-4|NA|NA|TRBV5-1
CASRPQGKTNEKLFF
TGCGCCAGCAGGCCGCAGGGGAAAACTAATGAAAAACTGTTTTTT
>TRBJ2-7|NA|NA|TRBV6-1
CASIFSTGPYEQYF
TGTGCCAGCATTTTTTCGACAGGTCCCTACGAGCAGTACTTC
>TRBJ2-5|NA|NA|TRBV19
CASSTMEGRETQYF
TGTGCCAGTAGCACAATGGAGGGTAGGGAGACCCAGTACTTC
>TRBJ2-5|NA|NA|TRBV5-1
CASSLELQETQYF
TGCGCCAGCAGCTTGGAACTCCAAGAGACCCAGTACTTC
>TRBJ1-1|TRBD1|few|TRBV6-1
CASSVGQGRAEAFF
TGTGCCAGCAGTGTGGGACAGGGAAGGGCTGAAGCTTTCTTT
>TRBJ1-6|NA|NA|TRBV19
CASSTGTRSPLHF
TGTGCCAGTAGTACAGGGACGCGTTCACCCCTCCACTTT
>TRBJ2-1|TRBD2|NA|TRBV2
CASSKLAGGPGEQFF
TGTGCCAGCAGCAAACTAGCGGGAGGGCCGGGTGAGCAGTTCTTC
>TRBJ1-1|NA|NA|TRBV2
CASHGSTPEAFF
TGTGCCAGCCACGGGTCGACCCCTGAAGCTTTCTTT
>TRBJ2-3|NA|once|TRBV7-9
CASSQQGAEADTQYF
TGTGCCAGCAGCCAACAGGGAGCTGAAGCAGATACGCAGTATTTT
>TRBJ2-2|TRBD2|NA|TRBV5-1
CASNEVLAGAGELFF
TGCGCCAGCAACGAGGTCCTAGCGGGGGCCGGGGAGCTGTTTTTT
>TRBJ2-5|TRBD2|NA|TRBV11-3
CASSLGGTSGGSQETQYF
TGTGCCAGCAGCTTAGGCGGGACTAGCGGGGGGAGTCAAGAGACCCAGTACTTC
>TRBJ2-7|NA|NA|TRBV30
CAWSVIGGKQYF
TGTGCCTGGAGCGTTATTGGAGGAAAGCAGTACTTC
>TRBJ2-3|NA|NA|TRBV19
CASSITREADTQYF
TGTGCCAGTAGTATCACCAGGGAAGCAGATACGCAGTATTTT
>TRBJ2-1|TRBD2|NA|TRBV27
CASSLLIGTSGYNEQFF
TGTGCCAGCAGTTTATTGATCGGGACTAGCGGCTACAATGAGCAGTTCTTC
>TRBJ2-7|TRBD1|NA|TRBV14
CASSPRQGAYEQYF
TGTGCCAGCAGCCCCCGGCAGGGGGCCTACGAGCAGTACTTC
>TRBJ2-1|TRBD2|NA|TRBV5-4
CASSTQRGSYNEQFF
TGTGCCAGCAGCACGCAGCGGGGCTCCTACAATGAGCAGTTCTTC
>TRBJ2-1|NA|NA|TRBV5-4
CASSSTYSYNEQFF
TGTGCCAGCAGCTCAACCTACAGTTACAATGAGCAGTTCTTC
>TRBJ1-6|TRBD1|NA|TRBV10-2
CASSEDRDSSGSPLHF
TGCGCCAGCAGTGAGGACAGGGACAGCTCGGGTTCACCCCTCCACTTT
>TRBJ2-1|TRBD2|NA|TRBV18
CASSPPASGSNEQFF
TGTGCCAGCTCACCACCGGCTAGCGGGAGCAATGAGCAGTTCTTC
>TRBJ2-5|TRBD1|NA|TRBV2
CASSGNRGETQYF
TGTGCCAGCAGCGGAAACAGGGGAGAGACCCAGTACTTC
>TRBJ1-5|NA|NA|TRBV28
CASSSSGLDQPQHF
TGTGCCAGCAGCTCGTCAGGGTTGGATCAGCCCCAGCATTTT
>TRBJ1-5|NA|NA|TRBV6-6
CASSYLGQGSNQPQHF
TGTGCCAGCAGTTACCTGGGCCAGGGGAGCAATCAGCCCCAGCATTTT
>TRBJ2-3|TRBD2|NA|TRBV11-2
CASSFLAGAGTDTQYF
TGTGCCAGCAGTTTCCTAGCGGGAGCAGGCACAGATACGCAGTATTTT
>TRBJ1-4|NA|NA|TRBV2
CASREGTDKLFF
TGTGCCAGCAGGGAGGGGACGGACAAACTGTTTTTT
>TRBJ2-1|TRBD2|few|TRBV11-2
CASSLERWRGGLNEQFF
TGTGCCAGCAGCTTAGAGAGATGGCGGGGGGGCCTGAATGAGCAGTTCTTC
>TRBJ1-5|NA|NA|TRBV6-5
CASRGSNQPQHF
TGTGCCAGCAGGGGGAGCAATCAGCCCCAGCATTTT
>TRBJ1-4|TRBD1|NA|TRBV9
CASSPRGGDSEFNEKLFF
TGTGCCAGCAGCCCACGGGGAGGGGACAGCGAGTTTAATGAAAAACTGTTTTTT
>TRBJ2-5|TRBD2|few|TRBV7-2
CASSHLAGVQETQYF
TGTGCCAGCAGCCACCTAGCGGGCGTTCAAGAGACCCAGTACTTC
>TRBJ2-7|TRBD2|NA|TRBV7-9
CASTISGGAYEQYF
TGTGCCAGCACGATTAGCGGGGGGGCCTACGAGCAGTACTTC
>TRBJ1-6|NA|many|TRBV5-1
CASSSQQGPNSPLHF
TGCGCCAGCAGCTCCCAACAGGGACCGAATTCACCCCTCCACTTT
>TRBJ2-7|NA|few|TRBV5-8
CASSLRGPSSYEQYF
TGTGCCAGCAGCTTGCGAGGGCCAAGCTCCTACGAGCAGTACTTC
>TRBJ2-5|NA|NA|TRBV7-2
CASSSRPHGSETQYF
TGTGCCAGCAGCTCCCGTCCCCATGGTAGCGAGACCCAGTACTTC
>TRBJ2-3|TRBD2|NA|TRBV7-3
CASSSNSGGVDTQYF
TGTGCCAGCAGCTCCAATAGCGGGGGTGTAGATACGCAGTATTTT
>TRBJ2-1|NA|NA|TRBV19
CATKQAISYNEQFF
TGTGCCACCAAACAGGCGATCTCCTACAATGAGCAGTTCTTC
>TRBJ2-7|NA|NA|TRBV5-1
CASSLVGLGDEQYF
TGCGCCAGCAGCTTGGTCGGGCTTGGTGACGAGCAGTACTTC
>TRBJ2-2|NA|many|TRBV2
CASSTSSTGELFF
TGTGCCAGCAGTACTTCTTCCACCGGGGAGCTGTTTTTT
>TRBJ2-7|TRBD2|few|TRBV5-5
CASSLLERGGTPYEQYF
TGTGCCAGCAGCTTGTTAGAACGGGGGGGCACTCCCTACGAGCAGTACTTC
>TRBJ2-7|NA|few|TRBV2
CASMRLDEQYF
TGTGCCAGCATGCGGCTCGACGAGCAGTACTTC
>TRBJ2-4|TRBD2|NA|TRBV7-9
CASSLGTSGRENIQYF
TGTGCCAGCAGCCTCGGGACTAGCGGGAGAGAAAACATTCAGTACTTC
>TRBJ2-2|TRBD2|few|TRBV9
CASSEGTTSTGELFF
TGTGCCAGCAGCGAGGGGACTACTTCCACCGGGGAGCTGTTTTTT
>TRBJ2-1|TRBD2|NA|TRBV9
CASSPRGAAGGNEQFF
TGTGCCAGCAGCCCCCGTGGAGCGGCCGGGGGGAATGAGCAGTTCTTC
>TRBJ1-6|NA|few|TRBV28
CASSLARGNSPLHF
TGTGCCAGCAGTTTAGCTCGGGGTAATTCACCCCTCCACTTT
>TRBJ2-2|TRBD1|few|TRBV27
CASRTGTGNTGELFF
TGTGCCAGCAGGACCGGGACAGGGAACACCGGGGAGCTGTTTTTT
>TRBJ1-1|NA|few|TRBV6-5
CASRPGGRDTEAFF
TGTGCCAGCCGCCCAGGAGGAAGGGACACTGAAGCTTTCTTT
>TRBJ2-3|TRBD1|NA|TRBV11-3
CASSLQGALDTQYF
TGTGCCAGCAGCCTACAGGGGGCGTTGGATACGCAGTATTTT
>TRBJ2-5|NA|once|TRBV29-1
CSVQPGAGETQYF
TGCAGCGTTCAGCCGGGGGCGGGAGAGACCCAGTACTTC
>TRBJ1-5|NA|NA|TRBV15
CATTRDGSRPQHF
TGTGCCACCACCAGGGACGGCTCGAGGCCCCAGCATTTT
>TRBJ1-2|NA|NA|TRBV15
CATSSGQSGLGYTF
TGTGCCACCAGCAGCGGACAGTCAGGTTTGGGCTACACCTTC
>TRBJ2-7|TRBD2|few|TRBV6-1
CASSEPASGYEQYF
TGTGCCAGCAGTGAACCCGCTAGCGGCTACGAGCAGTACTTC
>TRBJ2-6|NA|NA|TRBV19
CASSIPGSGANVLTF
TGTGCCAGTAGTATCCCAGGGTCTGGGGCCAACGTCCTGACTTTC
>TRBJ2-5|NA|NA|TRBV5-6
CASSIPQSATQYF
TGTGCCAGCAGCATCCCACAATCAGCGACCCAGTACTTC
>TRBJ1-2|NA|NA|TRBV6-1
CASSESLFLTGYGYTF
TGTGCCAGCAGTGAATCCCTTTTCCTAACTGGCTATGGCTACACCTTC
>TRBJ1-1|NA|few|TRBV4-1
CASSQDLSFRVAEAFF
TGCGCCAGCAGCCAAGATCTCTCATTTAGGGTCGCTGAAGCTTTCTTT
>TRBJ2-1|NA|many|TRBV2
CASSEAPSIYNEQFF
TGTGCCAGCAGTGAAGCGCCGAGCATCTACAATGAGCAGTTCTTC
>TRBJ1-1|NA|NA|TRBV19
CASSRSGDRTEAFF
TGTGCCAGTAGTAGATCTGGGGATCGCACTGAAGCTTTCTTT